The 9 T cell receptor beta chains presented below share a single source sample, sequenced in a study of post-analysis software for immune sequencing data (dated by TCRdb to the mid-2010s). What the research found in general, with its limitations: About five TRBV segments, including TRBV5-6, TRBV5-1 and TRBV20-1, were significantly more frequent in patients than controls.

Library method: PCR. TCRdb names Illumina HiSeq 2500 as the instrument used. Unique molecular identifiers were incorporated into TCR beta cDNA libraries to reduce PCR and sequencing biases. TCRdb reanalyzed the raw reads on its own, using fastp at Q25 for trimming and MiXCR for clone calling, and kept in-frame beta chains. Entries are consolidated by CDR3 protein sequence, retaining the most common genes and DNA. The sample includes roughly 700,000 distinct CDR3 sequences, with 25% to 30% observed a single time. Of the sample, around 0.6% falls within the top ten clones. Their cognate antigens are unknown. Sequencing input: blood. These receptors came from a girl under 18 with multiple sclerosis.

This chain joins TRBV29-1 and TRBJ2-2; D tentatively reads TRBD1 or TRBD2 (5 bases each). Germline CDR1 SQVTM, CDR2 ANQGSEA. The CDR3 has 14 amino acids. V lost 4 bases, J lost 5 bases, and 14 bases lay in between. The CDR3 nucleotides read TGCAGCGTTGGGGAAGGGACGAGAACCGGGGAGCTGTTTTTT. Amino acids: CSVGEGTRTGELFF.

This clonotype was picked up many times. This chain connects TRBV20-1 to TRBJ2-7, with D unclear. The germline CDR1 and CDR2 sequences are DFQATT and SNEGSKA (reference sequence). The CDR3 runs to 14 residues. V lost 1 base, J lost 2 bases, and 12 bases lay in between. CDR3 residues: CSARAPHITYEQYF. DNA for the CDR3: TGCAGTGCTAGAGCACCCCATATCACCTACGAGCAGTACTTC.

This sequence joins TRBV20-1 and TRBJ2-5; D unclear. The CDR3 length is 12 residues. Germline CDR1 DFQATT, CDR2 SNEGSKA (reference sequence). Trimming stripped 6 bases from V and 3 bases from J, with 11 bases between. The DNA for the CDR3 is TGCAGTGCCCTAAGGGCAGAAGAGACCCAGTACTTC. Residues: CSALRAEETQYF.

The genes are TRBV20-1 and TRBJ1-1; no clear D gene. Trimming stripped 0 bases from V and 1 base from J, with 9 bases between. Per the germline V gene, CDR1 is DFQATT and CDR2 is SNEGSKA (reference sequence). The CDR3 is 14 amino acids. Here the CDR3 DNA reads TGCAGTGCTAGAGAAGGGCAGGCGAACACTGAAGCTTTCTTT. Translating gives CSAREGQANTEAFF.

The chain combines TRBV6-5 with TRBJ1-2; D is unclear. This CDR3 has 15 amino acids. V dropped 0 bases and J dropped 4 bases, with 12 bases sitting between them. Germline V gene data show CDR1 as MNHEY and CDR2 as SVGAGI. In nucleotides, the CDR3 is TGTGCCAGCAGTTACTCGACAACAGCGAGCTATGGCTACACCTTC. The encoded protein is CASSYSTTASYGYTF.

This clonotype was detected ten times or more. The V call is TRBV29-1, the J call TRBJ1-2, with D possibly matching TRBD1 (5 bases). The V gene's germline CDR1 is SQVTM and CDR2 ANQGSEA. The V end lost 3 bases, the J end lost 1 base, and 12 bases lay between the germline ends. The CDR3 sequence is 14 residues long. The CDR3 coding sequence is TGCAGCGTTGAGGGGGGACCCAGTAACTATGGCTACACCTTC. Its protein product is CSVEGGPSNYGYTF.

Written as DNA, the CDR3 is TGTGCCAGCACCGTTTCCGGGACAGGGCTCACAGATACGCAGTATTTT. Translated: CASTVSGTGLTDTQYF. The rearrangement uses TRBV3-1 and TRBJ2-3; 9 nucleotides agree with TRBD1. The germline gives CDR1 LGHDT, CDR2 YNNKEL (reference sequence). The CDR3 has 16 residues. The J segment lost 2 bases and the V segment lost 7 bases, leaving 10 bases of the junction unmatched.

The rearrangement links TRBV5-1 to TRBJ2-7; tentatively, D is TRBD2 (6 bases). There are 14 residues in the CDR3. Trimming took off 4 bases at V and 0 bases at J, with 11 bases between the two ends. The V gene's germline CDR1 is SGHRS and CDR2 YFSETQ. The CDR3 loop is CASSPGDLSYEQYF. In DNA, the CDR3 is TGCGCCAGCAGCCCGGGGGATCTCTCCTACGAGCAGTACTTC.

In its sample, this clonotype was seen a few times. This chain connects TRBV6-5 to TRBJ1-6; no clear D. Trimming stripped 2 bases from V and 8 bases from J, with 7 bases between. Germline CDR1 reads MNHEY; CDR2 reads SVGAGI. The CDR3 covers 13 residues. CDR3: CASSYVGDSPLHF. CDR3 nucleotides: TGTGCCAGCAGTTACGTTGGGGATTCACCCCTCCACTTT.